A single TCR beta chain is shown here with its context. The record originates from a study of memory CD4+ T cells and cytomegalovirus serostatus. For the study at large: Healthy Belgian adult donors included about nine CMV-positive and some 25 CMV-negative people.

The sort gate was single viable CD3+CD4+CD8-CD45RO+ cells for memory CD4+ T cells. Under the authors' procedure: After removing out-of-frame reads, 2 million to 2.5 million distinct TCRbeta sequences remained. Libraries were prepared by immunoSEQ multiplex PCR; TCRdb keeps only in-frame clonotypes and omits some of them. For V, J and clone size, that table is used; D and trimming come from the DNA. The table shows under 70,000 clones, with roughly 81% occurring only once. V lost 3 bases and J 11 bases, leaving 13 bases between the germline ends. The CDR3 consists of 11 residues. From germline, CDR1 is GTSNPN and CDR2 SVGIG (reference sequence).

This TCR derives from an adult in good health and CMV-seronegative. The rearrangement links TRBV30 to TRBJ1-2; D not resolved. Sequencing was carried out using memory CD4+ T cells from blood. CDR3 amino acids: CAWSAGPHYTF. The CDR3 nucleotides are TGTGCCTGGAGCGCCGGGCCCCATTACACCTTC.